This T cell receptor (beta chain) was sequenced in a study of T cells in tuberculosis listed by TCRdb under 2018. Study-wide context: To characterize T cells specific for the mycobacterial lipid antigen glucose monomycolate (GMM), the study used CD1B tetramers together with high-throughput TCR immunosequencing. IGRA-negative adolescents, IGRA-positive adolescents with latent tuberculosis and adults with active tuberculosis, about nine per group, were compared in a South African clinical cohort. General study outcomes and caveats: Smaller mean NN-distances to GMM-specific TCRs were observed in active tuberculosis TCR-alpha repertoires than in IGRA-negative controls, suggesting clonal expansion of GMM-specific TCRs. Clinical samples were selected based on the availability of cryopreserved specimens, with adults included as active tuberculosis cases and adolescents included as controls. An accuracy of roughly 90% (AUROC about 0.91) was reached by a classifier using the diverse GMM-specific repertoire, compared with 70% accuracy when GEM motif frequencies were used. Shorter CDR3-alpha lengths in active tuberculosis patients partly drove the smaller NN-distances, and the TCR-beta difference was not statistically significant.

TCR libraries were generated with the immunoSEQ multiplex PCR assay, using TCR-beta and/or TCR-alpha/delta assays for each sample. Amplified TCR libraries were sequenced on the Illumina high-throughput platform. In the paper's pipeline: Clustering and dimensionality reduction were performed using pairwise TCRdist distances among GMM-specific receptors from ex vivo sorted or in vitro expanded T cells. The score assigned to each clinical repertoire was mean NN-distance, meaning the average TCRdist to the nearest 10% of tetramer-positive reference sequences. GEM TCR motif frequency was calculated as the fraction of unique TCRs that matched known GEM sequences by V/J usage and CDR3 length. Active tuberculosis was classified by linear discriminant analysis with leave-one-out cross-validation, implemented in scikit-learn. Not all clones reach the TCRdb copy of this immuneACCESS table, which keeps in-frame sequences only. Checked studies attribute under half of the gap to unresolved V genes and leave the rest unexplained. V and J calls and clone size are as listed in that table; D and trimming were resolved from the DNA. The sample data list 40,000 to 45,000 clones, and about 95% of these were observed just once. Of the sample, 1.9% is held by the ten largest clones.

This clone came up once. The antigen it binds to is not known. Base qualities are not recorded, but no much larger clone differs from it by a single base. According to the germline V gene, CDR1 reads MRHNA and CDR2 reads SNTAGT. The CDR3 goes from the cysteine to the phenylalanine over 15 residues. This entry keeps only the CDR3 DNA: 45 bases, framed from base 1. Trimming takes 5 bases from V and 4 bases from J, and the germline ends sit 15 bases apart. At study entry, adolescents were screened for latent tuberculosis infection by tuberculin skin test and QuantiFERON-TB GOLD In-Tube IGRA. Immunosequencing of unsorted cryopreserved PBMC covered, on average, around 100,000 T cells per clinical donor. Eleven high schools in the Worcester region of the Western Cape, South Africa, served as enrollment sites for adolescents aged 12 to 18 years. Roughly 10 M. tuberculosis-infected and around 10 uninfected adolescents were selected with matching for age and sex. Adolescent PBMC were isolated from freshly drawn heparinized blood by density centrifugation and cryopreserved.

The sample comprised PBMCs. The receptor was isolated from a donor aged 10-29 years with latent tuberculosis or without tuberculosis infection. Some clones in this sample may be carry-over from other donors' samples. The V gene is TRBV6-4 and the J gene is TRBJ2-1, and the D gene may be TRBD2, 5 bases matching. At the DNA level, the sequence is TGTGCCAGCAGTATCTCGCAGGAGGAATACAATGAGCAGTTCTTC. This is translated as CASSISQEEYNEQFF.